This passage covers 14 T cell receptor beta chains from one sample sequenced in a study of CD8+ T cells in alopecia areata. cDNA prepared by RNA extraction and subsequent reverse transcription served as the template for sequencing. TCRdb's copy holds only in-frame clones and misses some; the assay was immunoSEQ multiplex PCR. Among some 220,000 clones listed, about 57% were seen once. Described treatment: oral pan-JAK inhibitor, 5-10 mg twice daily. The sequenced sample was CD4+ T cells sorted from blood, obtained at week 4, from a patient treated with tofacitinib. All receptors derive from a human donor with alopecia areata.

This chain connects TRBV7-8 to TRBJ2-5, with D perhaps TRBD2 (7 bases). V lost 4 bases to trimming and J lost 4 bases, with 22 bases between them. This CDR3 is built from 17 residues. Germline V gene data show CDR1 as SGHVS and CDR2 as FQNEAQ. CDR3: CASSSSRGGAKGETQYF. CDR3 coding DNA: TGTGCCAGCAGCTCATCACGAGGGGGGGCGAAGGGAGAGACCCAGTACTTC. The full variable domain, completed using reference TRBV7-8 and TRBJ2-5, is GAGVSQSPRYKVAKRGQDVALRCDPISGHVSLFWYQQALGQGPEFLTYFQNEAQLDKSGLPSDRFFAERPEGSVSTLKIQRTQQEDSAVYLCASSSSRGGAKGETQYFGPGTRLLVL.

The chain employs TRBV5-6 and TRBJ1-2; possibly TRBD1 for D (5 bases). Germline CDR1 SGHDT, CDR2 YYEEEE. CDR3 length: 15 amino acids. The V gene lost 0 bases and the J gene lost 4 bases, with 13 bases spanning the gap. CDR3 in amino acids: CASSLAPGNIYGYTF. CDR3 in DNA: TGTGCCAGCAGCTTGGCCCCAGGGAATATCTATGGCTACACCTTC.

This clone has only a few counts. The V gene is TRBV29-1, the J gene TRBJ1-1; D possibly corresponds to TRBD1 (6 bases). The CDR3 runs to 14 residues. Germline CDR1 and CDR2: SQVTM and ANQGSEA. Trimming cost V 2 bases and J 10 bases, with 20 bases left between them. The CDR3 region has the DNA TGCAGCGTTGAAACAGAAATCAGGGGCTTCGGAGCTTTCTTT. The encoded protein is CSVETEIRGFGAFF. The full variable domain, with the rest looked up from reference TRBV29-1 and TRBJ1-1, is SAVISQKPSRDICQRGTSLTIQCQVDSQVTMMFWYRQQPGQSLTLIATANQGSEATYESGFVIDKFPISRPNLTFSTLTVSNMSPEDSSIYLCSVETEIRGFGAFFGQGTRLTVV.

This clone turned up a few times. The chain uses TRBV29-1 and TRBJ2-2; D is unclear. This CDR3 region has 12 residues. Trimming removed 1 base at V and 7 bases at J, with 7 bases between. CDR1 is SQVTM, CDR2 ANQGSEA, per germline. CDR3 sequence: CSVEGPVGELFF. In DNA, the CDR3 is TGCAGCGTTGAAGGACCTGTCGGGGAGCTGTTTTTT.

The V call is TRBV30, the J call TRBJ1-6; weak D call: TRBD1 (5 bases). The germline V gene has CDR1 GTSNPN and CDR2 SVGIG (reference sequence). This CDR3 spans 13 amino acids. V was trimmed by 2 bases and J by 10 bases, leaving 12 bases between them. The CDR3 reads CAWSFRERSPLHF. The CDR3, as DNA: TGTGCCTGGAGTTTCAGGGAGCGATCACCCCTCCACTTT.

This sequence joins TRBV7-8 and TRBJ2-5; D is undetermined. The CDR3 contains 13 residues. V gave up 2 bases and J gave up 0 bases, with 4 bases separating them. CDR1 is SGHVS and CDR2 is FQNEAQ in the germline V gene. CDR3 sequence reads: CASSLSNQETQYF. CDR3 coding DNA: TGTGCCAGCAGCTTATCTAACCAAGAGACCCAGTACTTC.

This chain uses TRBV2 with TRBJ1-1; the D gene is possibly TRBD1 (5 bases). This CDR3 contains 12 residues. The germline CDR1 and CDR2 sequences are SNHLY and FYNNEI. Deletions cut 3 bases from V and 8 bases from J, with 10 bases between. The CDR3 DNA follows: TGTGCCAGCAGTGATGAGGCAGGGGAAGCTTTCTTT. Its protein product is CASSDEAGEAFF.

The sample holds one count of this clone. The chain combines TRBV23-1 with TRBJ1-2; the D is unclear. TRBV23-1 is classed as an ORF, of uncertain function. The CDR3 extends over 12 amino acids. V was cut by 8 bases and J by 2 bases, with 9 bases left in between. The CDR3 loop reads CASGGRNYGYTF. The CDR3 nucleotides are TGCGCCAGCGGCGGACGGAACTATGGCTACACCTTC.

The table lists this clone with many counts. The V gene is TRBV29-1, the J gene TRBJ2-1; the D is unclear. Per the germline V gene, CDR1 is SQVTM and CDR2 is ANQGSEA. The CDR3 spans 12 residues. V shed 4 bases and J shed 10 bases, with 14 bases lying between them. CDR3 loop: CSVVLVVGEQFF. CDR3 DNA: TGCAGCGTTGTCCTCGTGGTGGGGGAGCAGTTCTTC.

The gene calls are TRBV5-1 and TRBJ1-1, with 8 bases lining up with TRBD1. CDR3 length equals 14 residues. With 4 bases clipped from V and 5 bases from J, the junction kept 7 bases outside the gene matches. From germline, CDR1 is SGHRS and CDR2 YFSETQ. CDR3 sequence reads: CASSNPTGATEAFF. CDR3 DNA: TGCGCCAGCAGCAACCCGACAGGGGCAACTGAAGCTTTCTTT.

This clone was seen a handful of times. CDR3 DNA sequence: TGTGCCAGCAGCTCGACCGGGACTAGAAAGTACAATGAGCAGTTCTTC. Protein sequence: CASSSTGTRKYNEQFF. V usage is TRBV7-3 and J usage is TRBJ2-1; 8 bases align to TRBD2. V was clipped by 4 bases and J by 4 bases; unmatched bases: 9. The CDR3 has 16 amino acids. Germline V lookup: CDR1 SGHTA, CDR2 FQGTGA. The entire variable domain, with the rest obtained from reference TRBV7-3 and TRBJ2-1, is as follows: GAGVSQTPSNKVTEKGKYVELRCDPISGHTALYWYRQSLGQGPEFLIYFQGTGAADDSGLPNDRFFAVRPEGSVSTLKIQRTERGDSAVYLCASSSTGTRKYNEQFFGPGTRLTVL.

This clone was detected a few times. This chain joins TRBV9 and TRBJ2-5, with 9 bases matching TRBD2. This CDR3 comprises 17 residues. V was clipped by 2 bases and J by 1 base; unmatched bases: 9. CDR1 and CDR2 (germline): SGDLS, YYNGEE. CDR3 nucleotides: TGTGCCAGCAGCGTCACTATATCAGCGGGGGGCCAAGAGACCCAGTACTTC. Encoded protein: CASSVTISAGGQETQYF.

The chain uses TRBV29-1 and TRBJ2-1; 14 bases map to TRBD2. CDR3 size: 13 residues. Germline V CDR1 and CDR2: SQVTM, ANQGSEA. With 8 bases clipped from V and 7 bases from J, the junction kept 4 bases outside the gene matches. The CDR3 DNA is TGCAGCATAAGACTAGCGGGGGGGAATGAGCAGTTCTTC. Amino acids: CSIRLAGGNEQFF.

The chain employs TRBV2 and TRBJ2-2; TRBD1 matches 8 bases. Germline trimming cut 8 bases from V and 1 base from J; bases unmatched to any gene: 0. Per germline, CDR1 SNHLY and CDR2 FYNNEI. The CDR3 consists of 13 residues. CDR3 in amino acids: CASGQGNTGELFF. In DNA, the CDR3 is TGTGCCAGCGGACAGGGGAACACCGGGGAGCTGTTTTTT.